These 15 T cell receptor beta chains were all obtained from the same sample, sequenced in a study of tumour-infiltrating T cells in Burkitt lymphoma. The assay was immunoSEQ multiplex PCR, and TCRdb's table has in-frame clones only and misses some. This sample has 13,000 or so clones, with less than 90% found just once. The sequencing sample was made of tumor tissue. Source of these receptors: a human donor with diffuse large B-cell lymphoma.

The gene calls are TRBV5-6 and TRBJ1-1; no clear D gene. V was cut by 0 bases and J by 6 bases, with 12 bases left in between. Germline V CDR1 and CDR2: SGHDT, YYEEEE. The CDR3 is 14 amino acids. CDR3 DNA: TGTGCCAGCAGCTTGGGCCAGCCGACCGCTGAAGCTTTCTTT. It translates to CASSLGQPTAEAFF.

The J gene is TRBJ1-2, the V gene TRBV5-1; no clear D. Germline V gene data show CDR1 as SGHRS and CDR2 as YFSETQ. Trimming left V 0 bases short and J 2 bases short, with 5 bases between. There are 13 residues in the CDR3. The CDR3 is CASSLGPNYGYTF. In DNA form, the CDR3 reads TGCGCCAGCAGCTTGGGACCGAACTATGGCTACACCTTC.

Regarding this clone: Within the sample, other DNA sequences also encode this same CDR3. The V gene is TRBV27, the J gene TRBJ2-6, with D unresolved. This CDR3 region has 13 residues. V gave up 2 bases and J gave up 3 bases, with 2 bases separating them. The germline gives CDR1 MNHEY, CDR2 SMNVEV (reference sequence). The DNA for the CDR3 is TGTGCCAGCAGTTTAAGTGGGGCCAACGTCCTGACTTTC. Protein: CASSLSGANVLTF.

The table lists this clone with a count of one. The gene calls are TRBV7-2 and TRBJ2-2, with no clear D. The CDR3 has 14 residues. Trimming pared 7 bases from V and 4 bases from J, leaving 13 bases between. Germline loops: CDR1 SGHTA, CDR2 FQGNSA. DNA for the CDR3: TGTGCCAGCACCTCTTTTAGCTCCACCGGGGAGCTGTTTTTT. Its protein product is CASTSFSSTGELFF.

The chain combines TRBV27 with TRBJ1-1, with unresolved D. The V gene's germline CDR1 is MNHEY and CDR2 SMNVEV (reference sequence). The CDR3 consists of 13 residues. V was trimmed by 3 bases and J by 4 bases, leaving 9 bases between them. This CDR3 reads CASSFRAFTEAFF. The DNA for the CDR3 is TGTGCCAGCAGTTTCCGGGCCTTCACTGAAGCTTTCTTT.

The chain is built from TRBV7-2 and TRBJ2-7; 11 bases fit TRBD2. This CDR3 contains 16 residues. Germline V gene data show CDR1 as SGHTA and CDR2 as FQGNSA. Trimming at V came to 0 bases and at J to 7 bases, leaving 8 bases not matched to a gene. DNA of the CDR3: TGTGCCAGCAGCTTAGCTTTACTAGCGGGAGTTGGGGAGCAGTACTTC. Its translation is CASSLALLAGVGEQYF.

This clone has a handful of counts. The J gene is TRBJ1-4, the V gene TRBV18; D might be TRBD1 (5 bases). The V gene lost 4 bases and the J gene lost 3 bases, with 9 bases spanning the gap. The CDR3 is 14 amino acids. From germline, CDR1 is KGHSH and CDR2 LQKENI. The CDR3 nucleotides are TGTGCCAGCTCACTGGGGCCGGCTAATGAAAAACTGTTTTTT. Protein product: CASSLGPANEKLFF.

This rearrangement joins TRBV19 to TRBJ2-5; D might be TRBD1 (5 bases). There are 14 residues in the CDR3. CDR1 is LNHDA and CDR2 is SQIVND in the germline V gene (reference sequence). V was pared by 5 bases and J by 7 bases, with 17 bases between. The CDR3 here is CASSPAGQIGTQYF. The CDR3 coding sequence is TGTGCCAGTAGTCCCGCCGGACAAATTGGGACCCAGTACTTC.

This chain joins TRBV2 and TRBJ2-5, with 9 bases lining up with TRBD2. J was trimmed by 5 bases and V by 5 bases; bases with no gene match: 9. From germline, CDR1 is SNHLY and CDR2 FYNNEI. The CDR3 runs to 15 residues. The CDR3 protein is CASSPLAGEVETQYF. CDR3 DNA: TGTGCCAGCAGTCCCTTAGCGGGGGAGGTGGAGACCCAGTACTTC.

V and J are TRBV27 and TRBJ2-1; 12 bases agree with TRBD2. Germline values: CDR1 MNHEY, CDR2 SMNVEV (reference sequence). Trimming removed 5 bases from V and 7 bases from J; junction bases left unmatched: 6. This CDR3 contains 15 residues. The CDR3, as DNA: TGTGCCAGCAGTCTAGCGGGAGGGATATCGAATGAGCAGTTCTTC. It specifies CASSLAGGISNEQFF.

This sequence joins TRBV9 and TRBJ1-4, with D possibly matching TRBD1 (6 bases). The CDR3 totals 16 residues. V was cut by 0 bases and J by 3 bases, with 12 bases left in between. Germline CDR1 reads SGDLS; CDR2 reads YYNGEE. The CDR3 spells CASSVEGGAANEKLFF. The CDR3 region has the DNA TGTGCCAGCAGCGTAGAGGGGGGGGCTGCTAATGAAAAACTGTTTTTT. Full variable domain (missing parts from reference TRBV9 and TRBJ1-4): DSGVTQTPKHLITATGQRVTLRCSPRSGDLSVYWYQQSLDQGLQFLIQYYNGEERAKGNILERFSAQQFPDLHSELNLSSLELGDSALYFCASSVEGGAANEKLFFGSGTQLSVL.

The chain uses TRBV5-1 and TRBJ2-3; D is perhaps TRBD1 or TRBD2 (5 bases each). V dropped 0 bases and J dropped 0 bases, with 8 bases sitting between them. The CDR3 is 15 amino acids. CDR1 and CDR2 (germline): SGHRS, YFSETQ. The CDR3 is CASSLAGDSTDTQYF. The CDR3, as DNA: TGCGCCAGCAGCTTGGCCGGGGACAGCACAGATACGCAGTATTTT.

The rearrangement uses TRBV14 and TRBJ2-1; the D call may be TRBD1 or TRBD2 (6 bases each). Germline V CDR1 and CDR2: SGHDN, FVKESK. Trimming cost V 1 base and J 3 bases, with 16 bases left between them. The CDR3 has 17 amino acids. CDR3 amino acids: CASSQGPGAGLYNEQFF. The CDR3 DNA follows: TGTGCCAGCAGCCAAGGGCCGGGGGCAGGTCTCTACAATGAGCAGTTCTTC.

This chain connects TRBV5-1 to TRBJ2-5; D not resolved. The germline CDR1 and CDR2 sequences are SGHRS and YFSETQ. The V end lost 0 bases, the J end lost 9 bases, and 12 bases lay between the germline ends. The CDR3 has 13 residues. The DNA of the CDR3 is TGCGCCAGCAGCTTGGACAGAATGGGTGCCCAGTACTTC. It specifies CASSLDRMGAQYF.

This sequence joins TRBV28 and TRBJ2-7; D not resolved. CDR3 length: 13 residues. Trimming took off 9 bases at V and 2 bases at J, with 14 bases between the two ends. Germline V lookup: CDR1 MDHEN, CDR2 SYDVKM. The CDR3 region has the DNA TGTGCCAGTACGGCAGGCAATCCCTACGAGCAGTACTTC. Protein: CASTAGNPYEQYF.